The clone carrying this T cell receptor beta chain was detected only a few times. The antigen remains unidentified. Between the trimmed V and J ends, which lost 3 bases and 5 bases, there was a span of 10 bases. The CDR3 runs 14 residues. Germline CDR1 and CDR2: SEHNR and FQNEAQ (reference sequence). Assay: immunoSEQ multiplex PCR; the TCRdb copy retains only in-frame clones and omits some. The table records about 12,000 clones, around 77% of them present only once. This sample stems from a study of pediatric ulcerative colitis. Overall study findings and caveats: Ulcerative colitis patients shared more blood-rectal clones than controls. Total lymphocyte DNA, not sorted subsets, was the template. In rectum, acute severe colitis had expanded clones and less diversity. Some T cells in rectal biopsies may come from blood, especially with overt colitis.

The rectum was sampled with one to two pinch biopsies at colonoscopy. The gene calls are TRBV7-9 and TRBJ2-2; the D is unclear. Sequencing was performed on gut tissue. The clonotype was recovered from a boy younger than 18 who was a control in a study of pediatric ulcerative colitis. CDR3 in DNA: TGTGCCAGCAGCTTGGACGTAAGGACCGGGGAGCTGTTTTTT. Amino acid sequence: CASSLDVRTGELFF.